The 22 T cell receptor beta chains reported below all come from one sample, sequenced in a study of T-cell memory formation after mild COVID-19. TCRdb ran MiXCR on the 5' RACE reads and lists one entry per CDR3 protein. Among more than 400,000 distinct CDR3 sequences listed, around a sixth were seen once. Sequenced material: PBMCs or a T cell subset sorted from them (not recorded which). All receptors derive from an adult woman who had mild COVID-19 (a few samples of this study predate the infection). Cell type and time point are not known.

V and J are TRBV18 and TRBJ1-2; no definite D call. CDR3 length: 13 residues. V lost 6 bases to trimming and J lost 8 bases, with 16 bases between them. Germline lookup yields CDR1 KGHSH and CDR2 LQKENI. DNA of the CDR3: TGTGCCAGCTCGCTTCAAAGGGATTCGGGCTACACCTTC. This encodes CASSLQRDSGYTF. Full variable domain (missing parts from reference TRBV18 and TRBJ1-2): NAGVMQNPRHLVRRRGQEARLRCSPMKGHSHVYWYRQLPEEGLKFMVYLQKENIIDESGMPKERFSAEFPKEGPSILRIQQVVRGDSAAYFCASSLQRDSGYTFGSGTRLTVV.

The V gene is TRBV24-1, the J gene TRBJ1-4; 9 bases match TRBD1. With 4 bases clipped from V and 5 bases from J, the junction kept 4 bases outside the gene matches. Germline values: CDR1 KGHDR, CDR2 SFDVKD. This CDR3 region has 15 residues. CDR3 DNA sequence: TGTGCCACCAGTGACCCGGGACAGGGAAATGAAAAACTGTTTTTT. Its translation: CATSDPGQGNEKLFF.

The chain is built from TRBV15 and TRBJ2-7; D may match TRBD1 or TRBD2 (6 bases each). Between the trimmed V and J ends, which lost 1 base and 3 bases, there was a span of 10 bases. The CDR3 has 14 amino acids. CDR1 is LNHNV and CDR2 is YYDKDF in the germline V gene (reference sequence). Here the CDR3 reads CATSRGRGGYEQYF. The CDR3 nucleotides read TGTGCCACCAGCAGAGGCAGGGGAGGCTACGAGCAGTACTTC.

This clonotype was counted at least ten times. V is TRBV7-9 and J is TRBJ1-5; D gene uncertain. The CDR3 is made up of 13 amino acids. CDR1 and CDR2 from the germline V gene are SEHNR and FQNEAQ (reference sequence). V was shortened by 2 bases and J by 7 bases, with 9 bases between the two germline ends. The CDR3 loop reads CASSLNEDQPQHF. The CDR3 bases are TGTGCCAGCAGCTTAAATGAGGACCAGCCCCAGCATTTT.

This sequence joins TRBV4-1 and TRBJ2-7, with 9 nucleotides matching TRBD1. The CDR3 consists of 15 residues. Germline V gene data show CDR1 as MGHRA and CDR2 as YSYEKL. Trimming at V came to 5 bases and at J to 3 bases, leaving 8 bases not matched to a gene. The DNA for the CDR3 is TGCGCCAGCAGCGAAGCTGCGGGACAGGGCTACGAGCAGTACTTC. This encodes CASSEAAGQGYEQYF.

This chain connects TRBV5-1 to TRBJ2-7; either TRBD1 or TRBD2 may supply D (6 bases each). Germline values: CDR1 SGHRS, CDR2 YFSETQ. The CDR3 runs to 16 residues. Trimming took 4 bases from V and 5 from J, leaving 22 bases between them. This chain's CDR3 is CASSLRVGGNSDEQYF. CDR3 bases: TGCGCCAGCAGCCTCCGGGTGGGGGGCAATTCCGACGAGCAGTACTTC. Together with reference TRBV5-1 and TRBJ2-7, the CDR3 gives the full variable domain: KAGVTQTPRYLIKTRGQQVTLSCSPISGHRSVSWYQQTPGQGLQFLFEYFSETQRNKGNFPGRFSGRQFSNSRSEMNVSTLELGDSALYLCASSLRVGGNSDEQYFGPGTRLTVT.

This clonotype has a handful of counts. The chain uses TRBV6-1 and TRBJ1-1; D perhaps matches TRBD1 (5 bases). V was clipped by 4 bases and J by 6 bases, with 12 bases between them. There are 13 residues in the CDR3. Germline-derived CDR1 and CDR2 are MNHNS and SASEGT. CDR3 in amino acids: CASSAGLLPEAFF. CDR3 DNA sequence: TGTGCCAGCAGTGCGGGACTGCTACCTGAAGCTTTCTTT.

The CDR3 loop reads CSARDLAGSNGELFF. The CDR3 DNA follows: TGCAGTGCTAGAGATCTGGCAGGGTCGAACGGGGAGCTGTTTTTT. The rearrangement joins TRBV20-1 to TRBJ2-2, with a possible D match to TRBD1 (5 bases). Trimming removed 0 bases from V and 7 bases from J, with 15 bases in between. The CDR3 runs to 15 residues. In germline, CDR1 is DFQATT, CDR2 SNEGSKA (reference sequence).

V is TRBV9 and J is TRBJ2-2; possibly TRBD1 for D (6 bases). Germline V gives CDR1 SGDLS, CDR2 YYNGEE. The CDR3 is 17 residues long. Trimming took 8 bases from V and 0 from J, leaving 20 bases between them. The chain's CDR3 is CASRARPGHANTGELFF. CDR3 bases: TGTGCCAGTAGAGCGCGCCCGGGACACGCGAACACCGGGGAGCTGTTTTTT.

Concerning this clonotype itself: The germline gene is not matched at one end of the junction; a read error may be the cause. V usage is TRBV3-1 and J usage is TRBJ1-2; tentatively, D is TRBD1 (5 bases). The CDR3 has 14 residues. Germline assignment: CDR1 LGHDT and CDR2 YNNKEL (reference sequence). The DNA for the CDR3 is TGTGCCAGCAGCCAAGAGGGGGGGATCTATGGCCACACCTTC. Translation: CASSQEGGIYGHTF.

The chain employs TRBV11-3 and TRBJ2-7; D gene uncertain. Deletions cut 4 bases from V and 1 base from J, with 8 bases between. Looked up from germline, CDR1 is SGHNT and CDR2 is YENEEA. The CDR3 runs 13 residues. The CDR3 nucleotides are TGTGCCAGCAGCTCTCCGGAGTCCTACGAGCAGTACTTC. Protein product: CASSSPESYEQYF.

The CDR3 region is CATSSGPGNQPQHF. As DNA, the CDR3 is TGTGCCACCAGCAGTGGGCCGGGAAATCAGCCCCAGCATTTT. The V call is TRBV15, the J call TRBJ1-5; D ambiguous. Germline values: CDR1 LNHNV, CDR2 YYDKDF (reference sequence). The V end was cut by 3 bases, the J end by 4 bases, with 10 bases between. This CDR3 region has 14 residues. The full variable domain, completed using reference TRBV15 and TRBJ1-5, is DAMVIQNPRYQVTQFGKPVTLSCSQTLNHNVMYWYQQKSSQAPKLLFHYYDKDFNNEADTPDNFQSRRPNTSFCFLDIRSPGLGDTAMYLCATSSGPGNQPQHFGDGTRLSIL.

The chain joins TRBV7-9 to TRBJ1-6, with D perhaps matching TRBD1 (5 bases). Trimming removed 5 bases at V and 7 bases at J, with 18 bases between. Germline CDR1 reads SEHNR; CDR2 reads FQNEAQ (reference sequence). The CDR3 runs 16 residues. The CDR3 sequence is CASSLAEGFLNSPLHF. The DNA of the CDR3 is TGTGCCAGCAGCCTGGCTGAGGGGTTCCTAAATTCACCCCTCCACTTT. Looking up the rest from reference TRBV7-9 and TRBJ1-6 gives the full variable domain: DTGVSQNPRHKITKRGQNVTFRCDPISEHNRLYWYRQTLGQGPEFLTYFQNEAQLEKSRLLSDRFSAERPKGSFSTLEIQRTEQGDSAMYLCASSLAEGFLNSPLHFGNGTRLTVT.

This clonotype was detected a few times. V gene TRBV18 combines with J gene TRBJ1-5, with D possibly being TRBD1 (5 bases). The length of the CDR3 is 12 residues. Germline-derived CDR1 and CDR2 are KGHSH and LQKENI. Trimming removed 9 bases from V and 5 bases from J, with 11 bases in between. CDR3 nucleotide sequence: TGTGCCAGTTCCAGGGCGGATCAGCCCCAGCATTTT. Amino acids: CASSRADQPQHF. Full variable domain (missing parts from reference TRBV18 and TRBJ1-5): NAGVMQNPRHLVRRRGQEARLRCSPMKGHSHVYWYRQLPEEGLKFMVYLQKENIIDESGMPKERFSAEFPKEGPSILRIQQVVRGDSAAYFCASSRADQPQHFGDGTRLSIL.

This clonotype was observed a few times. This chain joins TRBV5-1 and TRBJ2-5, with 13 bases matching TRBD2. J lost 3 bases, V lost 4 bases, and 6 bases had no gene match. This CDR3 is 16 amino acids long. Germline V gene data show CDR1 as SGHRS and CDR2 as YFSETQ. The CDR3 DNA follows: TGCGCCAGCAGCCATACGGGACTAGCGGGGAAAGAGACCCAGTACTTC. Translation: CASSHTGLAGKETQYF.

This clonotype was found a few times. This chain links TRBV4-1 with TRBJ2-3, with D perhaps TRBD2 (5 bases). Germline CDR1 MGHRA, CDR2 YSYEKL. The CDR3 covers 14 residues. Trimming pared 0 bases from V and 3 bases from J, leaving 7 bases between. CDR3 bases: TGCGCCAGCAGCCAAGAGATAGCGACAGATACGCAGTATTTT. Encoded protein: CASSQEIATDTQYF.

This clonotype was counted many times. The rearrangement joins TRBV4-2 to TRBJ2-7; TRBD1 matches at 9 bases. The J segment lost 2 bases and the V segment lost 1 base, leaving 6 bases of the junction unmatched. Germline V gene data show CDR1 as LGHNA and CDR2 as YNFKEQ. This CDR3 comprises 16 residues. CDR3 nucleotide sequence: TGTGCCAGCAGCCAAGCTGCCCGGGACAGGGCCTACGAGCAGTACTTC. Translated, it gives CASSQAARDRAYEQYF.

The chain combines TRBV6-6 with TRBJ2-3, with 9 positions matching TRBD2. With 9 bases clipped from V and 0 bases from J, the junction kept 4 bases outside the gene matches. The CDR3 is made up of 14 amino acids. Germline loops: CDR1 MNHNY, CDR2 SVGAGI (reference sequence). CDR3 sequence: CASCSGGSTDTQYF. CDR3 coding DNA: TGTGCCAGTTGTAGCGGGGGTAGCACAGATACGCAGTATTTT.

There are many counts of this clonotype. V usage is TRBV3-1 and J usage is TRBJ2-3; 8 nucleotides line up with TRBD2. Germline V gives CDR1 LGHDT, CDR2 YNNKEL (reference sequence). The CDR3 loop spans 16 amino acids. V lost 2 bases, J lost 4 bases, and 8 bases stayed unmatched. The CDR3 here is CASSQSGGAGADTQYF. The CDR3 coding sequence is TGTGCCAGCAGCCAATCGGGGGGGGCCGGGGCAGATACGCAGTATTTT.

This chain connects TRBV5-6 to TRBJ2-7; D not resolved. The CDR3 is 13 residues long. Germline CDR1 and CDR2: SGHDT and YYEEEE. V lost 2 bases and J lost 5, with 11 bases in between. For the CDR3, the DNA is TGTGCCAGCAGCTTTATAGGGTTCCACGAGCAGTACTTC. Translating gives CASSFIGFHEQYF.

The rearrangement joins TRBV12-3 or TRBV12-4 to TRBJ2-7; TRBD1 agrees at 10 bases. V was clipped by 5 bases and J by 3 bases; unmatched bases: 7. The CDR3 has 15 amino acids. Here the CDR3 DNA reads TGTGCCAGCAGTCCGCCGACAGGGGGCTTCTACGAGCAGTACTTC. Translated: CASSPPTGGFYEQYF.

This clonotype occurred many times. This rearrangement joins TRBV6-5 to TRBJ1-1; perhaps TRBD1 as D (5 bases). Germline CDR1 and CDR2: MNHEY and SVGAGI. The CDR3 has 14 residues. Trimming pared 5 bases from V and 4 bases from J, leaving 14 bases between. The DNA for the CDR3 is TGTGCCAGCAGTCACCAGGAAGGGGCCACTGAAGCTTTCTTT. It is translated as CASSHQEGATEAFF.